Sequencing of this TCR beta chain was carried out in a study of human T cells and chemical hapten exposure. Broader study findings: TCRs exceeding 1 in 1000 frequency stayed unchanged with DPC sensitization.

Turning to this clonotype: No antigen is known for it.

Germline V gene sequence: CDR1 MDHEN, CDR2 SYDVKM. The CDR3 extends over 16 amino acids. The V and J ends lost 2 bases and 0 bases respectively, with 13 bases between them. Time point denoted: pre-sensitization, week 0. Treatment noted: therapeutic diphenylcyclopropenone sensitization with weekly scalp DPC. TCRdb reprocessed the RACE reads with MiXCR, giving one entry per CDR3 protein. The sample has 150,000 to 200,000 distinct CDR3 sequences; roughly 30% are singletons. The sequence was obtained from a woman in her 30s with alopecia areata. Some clones in this sample may be carry-over from other donors' samples. The source material was whole blood, sampled in connection with sensitization to the hapten diphenylcyclopropenone (DPC). V is TRBV28 and J is TRBJ1-1; D is possibly TRBD1 (5 bases). The CDR3 sequence is CASSLRPDSLNTEAFF. CDR3 nucleotide sequence: TGTGCCAGCAGTTTACGGCCCGACAGCTTGAACACTGAAGCTTTCTTT. Based on the CDR3 plus reference TRBV28 and TRBJ1-1, the full variable domain is DVKVTQSSRYLVKRTGEKVFLECVQDMDHENMFWYRQDPGLGLRLIYFSYDVKMKEKGDIPEGYSVSREKKERFSLILESASTNQTSMYLCASSLRPDSLNTEAFFGQGTRLTVV.